This T cell receptor beta chain was found in a study of blood T cell repertoires in COVID-19. Clones were sequenced by immunoSEQ multiplex PCR, and TCRdb holds only the in-frame ones, with some missing. This sample has under 85,000 clones, with approximately 84% found just once. The length of the CDR3 is 14 residues. V dropped 5 bases and J dropped 5 bases, with 15 bases sitting between them. The V gene's germline CDR1 is LNHDA and CDR2 SQIVND (reference sequence). This clonotype was sampled from a man in his forties or fifties with COVID-19, enrolled during active disease. The sequencing sample was made of peripheral blood. This sequence joins TRBV19 and TRBJ2-5; D possibly corresponds to TRBD1 (6 bases). As DNA, the CDR3 is TGTGCCAGTAGTGACCTACAGGGTGTGGAGACCCAGTACTTC. Its translation: CASSDLQGVETQYF. Variable domain in full (rest from reference TRBV19 and TRBJ2-5): DGGITQSPKYLFRKEGQNVTLSCEQNLNHDAMYWYRQDPGQGLRLIYYSQIVNDFQKGDIAEGYSVSREKKESFPLTVTSAQKNPTAFYLCASSDLQGVETQYFGPGTRLLVL.